Listed below are T cell receptor beta chains from one sample, sequenced in a study of blood T cell repertoires in COVID-19. Profiling relied on immunoSEQ multiplex PCR, and the TCRdb table lists in-frame clones only, not all of them. The sample lists more than 250,000 clones, around 87% occurring once. The sequencing sample was made of PBMCs or T cells enriched from blood (not recorded which). The receptors originated from a woman between 18 and 29 years old with acute COVID-19. Each CDR3 is given without its conserved first and last residue. The order of the fields is J gene, V gene, CDR3 protein.

TRBJ2-3	TRBV10-3	AIRGTSPGTQY
TRBJ2-7	TRBV27	ASSFAGPSYEQY
TRBJ1-1	TRBV18	ASSPGQGYTEAF
TRBJ1-1	TRBV19	ASSYPGQGTEAF
TRBJ2-1	TRBV2	ASSTGPNEQF
TRBJ2-7	TRBV10-3	AISEELAGVYEQY
TRBJ2-5	TRBV19	ASKPLAGAQTQY
TRBJ2-1	TRBV4-2	ASSQGRRATYNEQF
TRBJ2-4	TRBV5-6	ASSVALHRQALAKNIQY
TRBJ2-3	TRBV7-9	ASSSYLGQGRADTQY
TRBJ2-1	TRBV7-9	ASSLVRSEQF
TRBJ1-5	TRBV19	ASSKWGQGISNQPQH
TRBJ1-6	TRBV7-8	ASSLGRQGGINSPLH
TRBJ2-7	TRBV29-1	SVGQSSYEQY
TRBJ1-1	TRBV7-9	ASSLALTDPNTEAF
TRBJ2-7	TRBV19	ASTSRTSGHYEQY
TRBJ2-2	TRBV6-1	ASSDTSGSIPGELF
TRBJ1-3	TRBV7-3	ASSFGGGPGNTIY
TRBJ1-3	TRBV3-1/TRBV3-2	ASSQGGGGNTIY
TRBJ1-5	TRBV6-5	ASSYSNGQPQH
TRBJ2-5	TRBV9	ASSVAPGPGGETQY
TRBJ2-5	TRBV5-1	ASSANPGREETQY
TRBJ2-7	TRBV6-5	ASSYRGTGAYEQY
TRBJ2-1	TRBV4-2	ASSQQRELGNEQF
TRBJ1-4	TRBV4-2	ASSQDGQGAEKLF
TRBJ2-7	TRBV18	ASSPGRYEQY
TRBJ2-5	TRBV18	ASSPGAGNFEETQY
TRBJ1-1	TRBV7-8	ASSQNRGLVTTEAF
TRBJ1-5	TRBV30	AWSVHRGFGNQPQH
TRBJ2-1	TRBV11-2	ASSLGTGVHNEQF
TRBJ2-2	TRBV27	ASSVYTGELF
TRBJ1-4	TRBV7-2	ASSFRSGNEKLF
TRBJ2-1	TRBV3-1/TRBV3-2	ASSPVRLAGNEQF
TRBJ2-5	TRBV12-3/TRBV12-4	ASSPAGEETQY
TRBJ2-3	TRBV14	ASSYTSAPSTDTQY
TRBJ1-4	TRBV4-3	ASSQLPRGLELKRTNEKLF
TRBJ2-5	TRBV24-1	ATGLAGGAGETQY
TRBJ2-3	TRBV30	AWSVGLAGEFHTQY
TRBJ2-5	TRBV18	ASSKRTSQQETQY
TRBJ2-2	TRBV19	ASSIGANTGELF
TRBJ2-3	TRBV5-6	ASSRGRLAGGLTDTQY
TRBJ2-7	TRBV4-2	ASSRPGNSYEQY
TRBJ2-2	TRBV11-3	ASSSQGLSVTGELF
TRBJ2-7	TRBV15	ATRTGDRVEQY
TRBJ1-5	TRBV18	ASSRDRGFDQPQH
TRBJ2-1	TRBV19	ASSILAQNNEQF
TRBJ2-1	TRBV29-1	SAGGGTYNEQF
TRBJ1-4	TRBV6-5	ASSYSPSAGEKLF
TRBJ2-7	TRBV6-1	ASSEARGQQY
TRBJ2-5	TRBV19	ASRGRTRNPDQETQY
TRBJ2-3	TRBV6-4	ASSDSADSTDTQY
TRBJ1-4	TRBV2	ASNRKGAVEKLF
TRBJ2-1	TRBV5-5	ASSSRQGPYNEQF
TRBJ2-1	TRBV28	ASSFLGRGNEQF
TRBJ1-2	TRBV29-1	SVGGQGVSGYT